Below, 5 T cell receptor beta chains from the same sample are listed, as sequenced in a study of T-cell memory formation after mild COVID-19. TCRdb passed the 5' RACE reads through MiXCR, listing each CDR3 protein once. The sample holds roughly 510,000 distinct CDR3 sequences, 15% to 20% seen once. Sequencing used PBMCs or a T cell subset sorted from them (not recorded which). The receptors originated from an adult woman who had mild COVID-19 (a few samples of this study predate the infection). Cell type and time point are not known.

The rearrangement links TRBV27 to TRBJ1-1; D unresolved. The CDR3 has 12 amino acids. V was trimmed by 6 bases and J by 3 bases, leaving 8 bases between them. The germline CDR1 and CDR2 sequences are MNHEY and SMNVEV (reference sequence). CDR3 DNA: TGTGCCAGCAGGGACTGGGACACTGAAGCTTTCTTT. This gives the protein CASRDWDTEAFF.

The CDR3 region is CASTRGFYEQYF. The CDR3 coding sequence is TGTGCCAGCACCAGGGGATTCTACGAGCAGTACTTC. V usage is TRBV6-2 or TRBV6-3 and J usage is TRBJ2-7; TRBD1 is a possible D gene (6 bases). Germline V lookup: CDR1 MNHEY, CDR2 SVGEGT. This CDR3 has 12 amino acids. Deletions cut 7 bases from V and 3 bases from J, with 10 bases between.

This clonotype was seen a handful of times. The chain joins TRBV28 to TRBJ2-5; TRBD2 agrees at 11 bases. V was clipped by 8 bases and J by 5 bases; unmatched bases: 25. The CDR3 length is 20 residues. The V gene's germline CDR1 is MDHEN and CDR2 SYDVKM. The DNA for the CDR3 is TGTGCCAGCGCTTTCCACCCGCTAAAACTAGCGGGAGTCGTTGCGGAGACCCAGTACTTC. Its protein is CASAFHPLKLAGVVAETQYF.

This chain connects TRBV29-1 to TRBJ2-7, with a possible D match to TRBD1 (6 bases). This CDR3 has 13 amino acids. Germline V gene data show CDR1 as SQVTM and CDR2 as ANQGSEA. Trimming took off 3 bases at V and 3 bases at J, with 12 bases between the two ends. CDR3 bases: TGCAGCGTTGAGGCCGGACAGCACTACGAGCAGTACTTC. Residues: CSVEAGQHYEQYF.

This clonotype showed up just a few times. The rearrangement joins TRBV7-9 to TRBJ2-5; 11 nucleotides line up with TRBD1. After removal of 4 bases from V and 4 bases from J, the junction contained 5 bases not matched to a gene. The CDR3 loop spans 15 amino acids. In germline, CDR1 is SEHNR, CDR2 FQNEAQ (reference sequence). The CDR3 reads CASSSGQGAPETQYF. CDR3 sequence (DNA): TGTGCCAGCAGCTCCGGACAGGGGGCCCCAGAGACCCAGTACTTC.